The 31 T cell receptor beta chains below all came from one sample that was sequenced in a study of CD8 T cells in ankylosing spondylitis. General study points: Seven to nine highly homologous variants formed a TCR beta motif that appeared characteristic of ankylosing spondylitis blood.

Their target antigens are unknown. Each CDR3 protein gets one entry after TCRdb re-called the 5' RACE reads with MiXCR. This table holds about 340,000 distinct CDR3 sequences, 8% found once. The sequencing input was blood, either unsorted or a sorted T cell fraction (not recorded which). Receptors were obtained from a male donor with ankylosing spondylitis.

The rearrangement links TRBV18 to TRBJ2-3; TRBD1 might be the D (6 bases). Germline V gene data show CDR1 as KGHSH and CDR2 as LQKENI. This CDR3 spans 15 amino acids. Trimming shortened V by 3 bases and J by 2 bases, and 12 bases separated the two germline ends. CDR3 in DNA: TGTGCCAGCTCACCCAGGGGATCGGACACAGATACGCAGTATTTT. The encoded protein is CASSPRGSDTDTQYF.

Comments on this clonotype: Being one base from a much bigger clone, this may be a read error. The rearrangement joins TRBV7-9 to TRBJ2-5; D is perhaps TRBD1 (7 bases). The CDR3 runs 14 residues. Germline V lookup: CDR1 SEHNR, CDR2 FQNEAQ (reference sequence). Here the CDR3 DNA reads TGTGCCAGCAGCTTCGGAGGGGGCTGGGAGACCCAGTGCTTC. Its translation: CASSFGGGWETQCF. The full variable domain, its missing parts supplied by reference TRBV7-9 and TRBJ2-5, is DTGVSQNPRHKITKRGQNVTFRCDPISEHNRLYWYRQTLGQGPEFLTYFQNEAQLEKSRLLSDRFSAERPKGSFSTLEIQRTEQGDSAMYLCASSFGGGWETQCFGPGTRLLVL.

This clonotype showed up many times. V is TRBV12-3 or TRBV12-4 and J is TRBJ2-6; D gene ambiguous. V was clipped by 10 bases and J by 4 bases, with 8 bases between them. The CDR3 is 12 amino acids. The CDR3 region is CAIGSGANVLTF. As DNA, the CDR3 is TGTGCCATTGGGTCCGGGGCCAACGTCCTGACTTTC.

The V and J genes are TRBV5-4 and TRBJ2-7; tentatively, D is TRBD2 (5 bases). This CDR3 has 19 residues. Trimming pared 2 bases from V and 3 bases from J, leaving 27 bases between. Germline CDR1 SGHNT, CDR2 YYREEE (reference sequence). The chain's CDR3 is CASSFGSPSEVTTGYEQYF. The DNA for the CDR3 is TGTGCCAGCAGCTTTGGGAGTCCCTCGGAAGTTACTACGGGCTACGAGCAGTACTTC.

In its sample, this clonotype was seen many times. The chain combines TRBV2 with TRBJ2-1; 8 bases are a match to TRBD1. Trimming took 3 bases from V and 3 from J; bases not matched to a gene: 4. Germline values: CDR1 SNHLY, CDR2 FYNNEI. The CDR3 has 15 amino acids. In DNA, the CDR3 is TGTGCCAGCAGTGAGTGGACAGGGAACTACAATGAGCAGTTCTTC. Residues: CASSEWTGNYNEQFF.

The chain couples TRBV6-5 to TRBJ1-2; D is uncertain. This CDR3 spans 11 amino acids. V lost 6 bases to trimming and J lost 7 bases, with 9 bases between them. Germline V gene sequence: CDR1 MNHEY, CDR2 SVGAGI. In DNA, the CDR3 is TGTGCCAGCAGGGACCCGGGTGGCTACACCTTC. The encoded protein is CASRDPGGYTF.

V and J are TRBV20-1 and TRBJ2-1, with 8 bases fitting TRBD2. Germline V gives CDR1 DFQATT, CDR2 SNEGSKA (reference sequence). This CDR3 region has 16 residues. J gave up 7 bases and V 4 bases, and 15 bases lay outside the gene matches. The CDR3 here is CSATIAGHVYVNEQFF. DNA for the CDR3: TGCAGTGCTACCATAGCGGGACACGTTTACGTTAATGAGCAGTTCTTC.

This clonotype came up many times. The chain carries TRBV5-1 and TRBJ2-1; the D gene is possibly TRBD1 (6 bases). The V and J ends lost 0 bases and 4 bases respectively, with 14 bases between them. The CDR3 length is 16 residues. Germline V gene data show CDR1 as SGHRS and CDR2 as YFSETQ. CDR3 region: CASSLEMQGPYNEQFF. The DNA of the CDR3 is TGCGCCAGCAGCTTGGAAATGCAGGGGCCGTACAATGAGCAGTTCTTC.

This clonotype was counted many times. CDR3 bases: TGTGCCAGCACCATAAGCATGGGGAGGATACACAATGAGCAGTTCTTC. Translation: CASTISMGRIHNEQFF. The rearrangement joins TRBV11-2 to TRBJ2-1; a weak D match, TRBD2 (6 bases). This CDR3 is 16 amino acids long. The V gene's germline CDR1 is SGHAT and CDR2 FQNNGV. Trimming left V 7 bases short and J 5 bases short, with 21 bases between.

The V call is TRBV11-2, the J call TRBJ2-1; D may be TRBD2 (7 bases). Germline assignment: CDR1 SGHAT and CDR2 FQNNGV. There are 14 residues in the CDR3. The germline V and J ends were trimmed by 5 bases and 5 bases, with 13 bases remaining between them. The CDR3 region is CASSLGGADNEQFF. The CDR3, as DNA: TGTGCCAGCAGCCTAGGGGGGGCCGACAATGAGCAGTTCTTC.

V gene TRBV4-2 combines with J gene TRBJ2-6; D call uncertain. Germline CDR1 is LGHNA and CDR2 is YNFKEQ. This CDR3 has 17 residues. Trimming shortened V by 1 base and J by 2 bases, and 12 bases separated the two germline ends. CDR3 DNA: TGTGCCAGCAGCCAAGTATTATTAGATACTGGGGCCAACGTCCTGACTTTC. It codes for CASSQVLLDTGANVLTF.

This clonotype was observed a few times. The chain has TRBV14 and TRBJ2-1; TRBD2 aligns across 7 bases. This CDR3 comprises 19 residues. Trimming removed 1 base from V and 0 bases from J; junction bases left unmatched: 12. Germline CDR1 SGHDN, CDR2 FVKESK. CDR3 residues: CASSQGLGREQGSYNEQFF. In nucleotides, the CDR3 is TGTGCCAGCAGCCAAGGTTTGGGGCGGGAGCAAGGCTCCTACAATGAGCAGTTCTTC.

This sequence joins TRBV3-1 and TRBJ2-1; 7 bases are a match to TRBD2. This CDR3 region has 15 residues. V trimming: 4 bases; J trimming: 4 bases; junction bases outside the gene matches: 7. CDR1 and CDR2 (germline): LGHDT, YNNKEL (reference sequence). Here the CDR3 reads CASSPGGSEYNEQFF. In DNA, the CDR3 is TGTGCCAGCAGCCCGGGGGGTAGCGAGTACAATGAGCAGTTCTTC.

J is TRBJ1-6 and V is TRBV6-1; D gene uncertain. CDR1 and CDR2 (germline): MNHNS, SASEGT. This CDR3 spans 14 amino acids. V gave up 7 bases and J gave up 0 bases, with 7 bases separating them. Written as DNA, the CDR3 is TGTGCCAGCACCCAGAGCTCCTATAATTCACCCCTCCACTTT. It codes for CASTQSSYNSPLHF.

The chain has TRBV15 and TRBJ2-1; D remains ambiguous. There are 14 residues in the CDR3. V dropped 5 bases and J dropped 6 bases, with 14 bases sitting between them. Looked up from germline, CDR1 is LNHNV and CDR2 is YYDKDF (reference sequence). The CDR3 loop reads CATSLLRLSNEQFF. As DNA, the CDR3 is TGTGCCACCAGCCTTTTACGATTGAGCAATGAGCAGTTCTTC.

This clonotype has only a few counts. The chain carries TRBV5-1 and TRBJ2-6; D possibly corresponds to TRBD2 (5 bases). V was trimmed by 4 bases and J by 3 bases, leaving 11 bases between them. The CDR3 is 15 amino acids. Per germline, CDR1 SGHRS and CDR2 YFSETQ. This CDR3 reads CASSSMEVGANVLTF. The DNA for the CDR3 is TGCGCCAGCAGCAGTATGGAGGTTGGGGCCAACGTCCTGACTTTC. Together with reference TRBV5-1 and TRBJ2-6, the CDR3 gives the full variable domain: KAGVTQTPRYLIKTRGQQVTLSCSPISGHRSVSWYQQTPGQGLQFLFEYFSETQRNKGNFPGRFSGRQFSNSRSEMNVSTLELGDSALYLCASSSMEVGANVLTFGAGSRLTVL.

This clonotype was detected only a few times. This chain connects TRBV20-1 to TRBJ2-7; 7 positions agree with TRBD1. V lost 6 bases to trimming and J lost 4 bases; unmatched junction nucleotides: 21. This CDR3 region has 17 residues. Looked up from germline, CDR1 is DFQATT and CDR2 is SNEGSKA (reference sequence). The DNA for the CDR3 is TGCAGTGCCAAGGACAGGAGGCGGGTTACGAGCAGTTACGAGCAGTACTTC. Translation: CSAKDRRRVTSSYEQYF.

This clonotype was counted a few times. The chain recombines TRBV3-1 with TRBJ2-5; 7 positions match TRBD1. The CDR3 runs to 14 residues. CDR1 LGHDT and CDR2 YNNKEL come from the germline V gene (reference sequence). Losses at the gene ends were 5 bases for V and 3 bases for J; bases not matched to a gene: 6. CDR3 bases: TGTGCCAGCAGCGTAGGGACAGTAGAAGAGACCCAGTACTTC. It is translated as CASSVGTVEETQYF.

The chain is built from TRBV4-1 and TRBJ2-7, with D perhaps matching TRBD1 (5 bases). The CDR3 runs 14 residues. Trimming took 1 base from V and 1 from J, leaving 8 bases between them. Germline CDR1 reads MGHRA; CDR2 reads YSYEKL. DNA for the CDR3: TGCGCCAGCAGCCAAGCCCAGGGATCCTACGAGCAGTACTTC. Its protein product is CASSQAQGSYEQYF.

The table lists this clonotype with many counts. The V call is TRBV29-1, the J call TRBJ2-1, with D unresolved. The CDR3 has 11 amino acids. The V end was cut by 7 bases, the J end by 3 bases, with 7 bases between. The V gene's germline CDR1 is SQVTM and CDR2 ANQGSEA. This chain's CDR3 is CSADGYNEQFF. The CDR3 DNA is TGCAGCGCCGACGGCTACAATGAGCAGTTCTTC.

The chain combines TRBV11-2 with TRBJ2-7; D possibly matches TRBD1 or TRBD2 (6 bases each). CDR1 and CDR2 from the germline V gene are SGHAT and FQNNGV. V was pared by 1 base and J by 6 bases, with 13 bases between. CDR3 length equals 14 residues. This chain's CDR3 is CASSLGLGGPEQYF. CDR3 DNA: TGTGCCAGCAGCTTAGGATTGGGGGGCCCCGAGCAGTACTTC.

The chain carries TRBV5-1 and TRBJ2-4; a possible D gene is TRBD2 (6 bases). Trimming shortened V by 0 bases and J by 8 bases, and 6 bases separated the two germline ends. CDR1 is SGHRS and CDR2 is YFSETQ in the germline V gene. This CDR3 is built from 12 residues. The CDR3 nucleotides are TGCGCCAGCAGCTTGGCGGGGGACATTCAGTACTTC. Protein product: CASSLAGDIQYF. The full variable domain, its missing parts supplied by reference TRBV5-1 and TRBJ2-4, is KAGVTQTPRYLIKTRGQQVTLSCSPISGHRSVSWYQQTPGQGLQFLFEYFSETQRNKGNFPGRFSGRQFSNSRSEMNVSTLELGDSALYLCASSLAGDIQYFGAGTRLSVL.

The chain combines TRBV4-3 with TRBJ2-7, with TRBD2 matching over 8 bases. CDR1 is LGHNA and CDR2 is YSLEER in the germline V gene. With V trimmed by 4 bases and J by 0 bases, 5 bases remained unmatched. CDR3 length: 15 amino acids. The CDR3 sequence: CASSLRLANSYEQYF. DNA of the CDR3: TGCGCCAGCAGCCTTCGACTAGCGAACTCCTACGAGCAGTACTTC.

This clonotype was observed at least ten times. V usage is TRBV12-3 or TRBV12-4 and J usage is TRBJ1-4; the D is unclear. V gave up 5 bases and J gave up 4 bases, with 11 bases separating them. The CDR3 extends over 14 amino acids. The CDR3 coding sequence is TGTGCCAGCAGTACAAGACGAATTAATGAAAAACTGTTTTTT. Translated: CASSTRRINEKLFF.

This clonotype was seen many times. This chain connects TRBV6-5 to TRBJ1-2; 10 positions match TRBD1. The CDR3 length is 16 residues. Germline lookup yields CDR1 MNHEY and CDR2 SVGAGI. After removal of 2 bases from V and 4 bases from J, the junction contained 7 bases not matched to a gene. CDR3 amino acids: CASSYTGTGDVYGYTF. The CDR3, as DNA: TGTGCCAGCAGTTACACCGGGACAGGGGATGTCTATGGCTACACCTTC.

The genes are TRBV3-1 and TRBJ2-5; D is unclear. CDR3 length: 11 amino acids. V was pared by 4 bases and J by 5 bases, with 5 bases between. Germline V gene sequence: CDR1 LGHDT, CDR2 YNNKEL (reference sequence). DNA for the CDR3: TGTGCCAGCAGCCGCTCGGAGACCCAGTACTTC. As protein: CASSRSETQYF.

This clonotype was observed a handful of times. The chain joins TRBV5-5 to TRBJ2-7; D gene ambiguous. Germline values: CDR1 SGHKS, CDR2 YYEKEE (reference sequence). The CDR3 has 14 amino acids. Between the trimmed V and J ends, which lost 3 bases and 5 bases, there was a span of 15 bases. The CDR3: CASSWIGRDHEQYF. CDR3 nucleotide sequence: TGTGCCAGCAGCTGGATTGGCCGAGACCACGAGCAGTACTTC.

This rearrangement joins TRBV5-1 to TRBJ2-1, with 8 bases lining up with TRBD2. CDR1 and CDR2 from the germline V gene are SGHRS and YFSETQ. V was clipped by 6 bases and J by 9 bases; unmatched bases: 14. The CDR3 extends over 15 amino acids. This CDR3 reads CASTAWGLAGSEQFF. The CDR3 DNA reads TGCGCCAGCACAGCTTGGGGCCTAGCGGGTTCTGAGCAGTTCTTC.

This clonotype was detected only a few times. The rearrangement uses TRBV5-1 and TRBJ2-2, with D tentatively TRBD2 (6 bases). Germline values: CDR1 SGHRS, CDR2 YFSETQ. The CDR3 sequence is 14 residues long. The V end was cut by 3 bases, the J end by 3 bases, with 9 bases between. The CDR3 coding sequence is TGCGCCAGCAGCTGGGGGGACCACACCGGGGAGCTGTTTTTT. As protein: CASSWGDHTGELFF.

This clonotype was seen more than once but under ten times. This chain uses TRBV7-9 with TRBJ2-2; D call uncertain. In germline, CDR1 is SEHNR, CDR2 FQNEAQ (reference sequence). V lost 3 bases and J lost 5, with 13 bases in between. This CDR3 is 15 amino acids long. CDR3 nucleotide sequence: TGTGCCAGCAGCTTCCTACACAGTGGTACCGGGGAGCTGTTTTTT. The encoded protein is CASSFLHSGTGELFF.

V gene TRBV28 combines with J gene TRBJ2-5; TRBD1 is a possible D gene (6 bases). The V and J ends lost 5 bases and 3 bases respectively, with 16 bases between them. The CDR3 extends over 15 amino acids. Germline V gives CDR1 MDHEN, CDR2 SYDVKM. The CDR3 DNA sequence: TGTGCCAGCAGTCCCCCCACCGGGACAAAAGAGACCCAGTACTTC. As protein: CASSPPTGTKETQYF.